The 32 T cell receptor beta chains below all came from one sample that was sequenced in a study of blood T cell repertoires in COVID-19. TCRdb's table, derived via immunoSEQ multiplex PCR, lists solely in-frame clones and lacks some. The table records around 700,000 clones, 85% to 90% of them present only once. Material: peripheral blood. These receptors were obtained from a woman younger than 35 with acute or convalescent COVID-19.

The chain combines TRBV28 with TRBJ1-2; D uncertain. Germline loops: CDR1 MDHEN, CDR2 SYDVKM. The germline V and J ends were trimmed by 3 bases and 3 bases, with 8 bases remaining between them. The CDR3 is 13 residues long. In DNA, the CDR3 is TGTGCCAGCAGTTTGAACAGCCACTATGGCTACACCTTC. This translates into CASSLNSHYGYTF.

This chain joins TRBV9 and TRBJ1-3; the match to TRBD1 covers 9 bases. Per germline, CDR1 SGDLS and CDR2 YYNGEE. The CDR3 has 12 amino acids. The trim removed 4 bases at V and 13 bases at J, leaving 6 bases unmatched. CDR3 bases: TGTGCCAGCAGCTCCCGGACAGGGGAGATATATTTT. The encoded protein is CASSSRTGEIYF.

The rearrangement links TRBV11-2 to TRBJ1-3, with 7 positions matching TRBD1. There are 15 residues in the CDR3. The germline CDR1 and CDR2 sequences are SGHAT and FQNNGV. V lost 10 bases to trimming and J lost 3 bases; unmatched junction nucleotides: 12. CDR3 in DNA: TGTGCCACCGAAATGGAGGGGGCGCTTGGAAACACCATATATTTT. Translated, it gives CATEMEGALGNTIYF.

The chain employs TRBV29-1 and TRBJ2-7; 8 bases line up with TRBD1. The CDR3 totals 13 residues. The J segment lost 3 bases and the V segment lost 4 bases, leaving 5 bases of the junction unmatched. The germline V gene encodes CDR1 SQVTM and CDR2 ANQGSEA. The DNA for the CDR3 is TGCAGCGTTGGGACAGGGTCAAACTACGAGCAGTACTTC. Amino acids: CSVGTGSNYEQYF.

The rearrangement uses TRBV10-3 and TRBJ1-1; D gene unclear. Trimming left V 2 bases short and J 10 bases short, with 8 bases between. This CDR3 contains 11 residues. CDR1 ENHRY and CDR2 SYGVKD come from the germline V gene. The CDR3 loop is CAISEGSGAFF. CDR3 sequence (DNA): TGTGCCATCAGTGAGGGCAGTGGAGCTTTCTTT.

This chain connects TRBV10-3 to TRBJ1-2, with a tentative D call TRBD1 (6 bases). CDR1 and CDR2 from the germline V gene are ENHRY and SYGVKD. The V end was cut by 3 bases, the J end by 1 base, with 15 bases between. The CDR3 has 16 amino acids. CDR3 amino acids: CAISDPTGALNYGYTF. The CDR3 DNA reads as TGTGCCATCAGTGACCCGACAGGTGCCCTTAACTATGGCTACACCTTC.

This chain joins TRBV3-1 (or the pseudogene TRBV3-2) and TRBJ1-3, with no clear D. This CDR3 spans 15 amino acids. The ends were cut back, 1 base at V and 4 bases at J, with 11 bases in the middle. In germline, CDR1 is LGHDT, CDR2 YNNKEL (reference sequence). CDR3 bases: TGTGCCAGCAGCCAAGTTGACGAGGGCGGAAACACCATATATTTT. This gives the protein CASSQVDEGGNTIYF.

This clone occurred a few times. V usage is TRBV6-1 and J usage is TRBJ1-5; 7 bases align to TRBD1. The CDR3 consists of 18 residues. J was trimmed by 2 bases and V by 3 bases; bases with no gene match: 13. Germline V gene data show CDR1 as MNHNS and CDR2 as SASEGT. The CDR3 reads CASSETFIQGRGNQPQHF. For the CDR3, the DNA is TGTGCCAGCAGTGAGACTTTTATACAGGGGCGCGGCAATCAGCCCCAGCATTTT.

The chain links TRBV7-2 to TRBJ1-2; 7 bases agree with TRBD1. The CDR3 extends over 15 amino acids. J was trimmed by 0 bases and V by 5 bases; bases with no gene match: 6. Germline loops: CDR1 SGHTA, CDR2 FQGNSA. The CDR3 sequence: CASSRRDRANYGYTF. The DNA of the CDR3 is TGTGCCAGCAGCCGCAGGGACAGAGCTAACTATGGCTACACCTTC.

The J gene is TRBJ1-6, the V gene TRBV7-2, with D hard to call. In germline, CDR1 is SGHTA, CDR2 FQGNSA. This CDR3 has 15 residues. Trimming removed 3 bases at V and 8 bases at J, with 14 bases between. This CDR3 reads CASSFRVVGDSPLHF. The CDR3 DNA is TGTGCCAGCAGCTTCCGGGTGGTCGGTGATTCACCCCTCCACTTT. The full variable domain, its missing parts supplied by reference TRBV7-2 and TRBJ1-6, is GAGVSQSPSNKVTEKGKDVELRCDPISGHTALYWYRQSLGQGLEFLIYFQGNSAPDKSGLPSDRFSAERTGGSVSTLTIQRTQQEDSAVYLCASSFRVVGDSPLHFGNGTRLTVT.

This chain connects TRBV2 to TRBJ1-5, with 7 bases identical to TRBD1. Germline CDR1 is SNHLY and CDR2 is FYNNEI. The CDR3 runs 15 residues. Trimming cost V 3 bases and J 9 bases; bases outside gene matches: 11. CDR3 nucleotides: TGTGCCAGCAGTGAGTGGGACAGTGGACCGGGGCCCCAGCATTTT. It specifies CASSEWDSGPGPQHF.

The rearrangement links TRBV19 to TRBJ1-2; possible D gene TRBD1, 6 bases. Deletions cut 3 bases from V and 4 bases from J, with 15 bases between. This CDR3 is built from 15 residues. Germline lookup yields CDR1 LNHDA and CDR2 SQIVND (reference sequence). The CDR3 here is CASSISEVGAYGYTF. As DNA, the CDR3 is TGTGCCAGTAGTATTTCGGAGGTGGGGGCCTATGGCTACACCTTC.

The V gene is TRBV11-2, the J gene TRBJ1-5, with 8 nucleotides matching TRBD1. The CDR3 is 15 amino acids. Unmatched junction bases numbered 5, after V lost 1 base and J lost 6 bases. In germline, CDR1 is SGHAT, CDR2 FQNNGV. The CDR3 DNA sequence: TGTGCCAGCAGCTTAGGTGCAGGGGGCCTTCAGCCCCAGCATTTT. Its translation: CASSLGAGGLQPQHF.

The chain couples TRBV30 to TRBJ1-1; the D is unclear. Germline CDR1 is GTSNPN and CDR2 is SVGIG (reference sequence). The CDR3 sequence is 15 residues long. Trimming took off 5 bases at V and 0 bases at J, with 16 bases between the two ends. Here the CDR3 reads CAWGYPEGLNTEAFF. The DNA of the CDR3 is TGTGCCTGGGGTTATCCGGAGGGCCTGAACACTGAAGCTTTCTTT.

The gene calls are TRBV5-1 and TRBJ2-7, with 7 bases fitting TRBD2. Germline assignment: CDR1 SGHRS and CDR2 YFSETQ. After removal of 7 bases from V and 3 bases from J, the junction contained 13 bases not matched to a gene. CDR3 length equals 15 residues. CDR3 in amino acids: CASGPEGREIYEQYF. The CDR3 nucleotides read TGCGCCAGCGGCCCAGAAGGGAGGGAAATCTACGAGCAGTACTTC.

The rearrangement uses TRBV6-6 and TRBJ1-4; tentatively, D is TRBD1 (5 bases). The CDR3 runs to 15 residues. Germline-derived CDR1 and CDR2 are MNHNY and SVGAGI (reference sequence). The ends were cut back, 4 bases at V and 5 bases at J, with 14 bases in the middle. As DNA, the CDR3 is TGTGCCAGCAGTTTCCCCCAGGGCACCAATGAAAAACTGTTTTTT. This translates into CASSFPQGTNEKLFF.

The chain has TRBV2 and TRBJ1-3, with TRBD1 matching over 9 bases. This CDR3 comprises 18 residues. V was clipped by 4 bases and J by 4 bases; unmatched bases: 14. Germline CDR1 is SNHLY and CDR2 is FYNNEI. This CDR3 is CASSARPPRDRVGNTIYF. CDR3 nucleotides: TGTGCCAGCAGTGCCCGCCCGCCTCGGGACAGGGTGGGAAACACCATATATTTT. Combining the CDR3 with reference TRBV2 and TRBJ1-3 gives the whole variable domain EPEVTQTPSHQVTQMGQEVILRCVPISNHLYFYWYRQILGQKVEFLVSFYNNEISEKSEIFDDQFSVERPDGSNFTLKIRSTKLEDSAMYFCASSARPPRDRVGNTIYFGEGSWLTVV.

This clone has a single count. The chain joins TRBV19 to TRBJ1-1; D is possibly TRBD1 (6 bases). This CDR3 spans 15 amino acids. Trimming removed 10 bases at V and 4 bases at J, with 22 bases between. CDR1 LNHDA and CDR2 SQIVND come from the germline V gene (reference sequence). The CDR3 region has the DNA TGTGCCACCAAGGAGCCGGGGGGGCTGACCACTGAAGCTTTCTTT. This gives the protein CATKEPGGLTTEAFF.

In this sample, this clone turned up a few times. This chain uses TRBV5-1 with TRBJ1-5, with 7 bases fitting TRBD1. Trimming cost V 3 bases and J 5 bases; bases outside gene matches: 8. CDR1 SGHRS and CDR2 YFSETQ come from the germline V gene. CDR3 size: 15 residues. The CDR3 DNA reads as TGCGCCAGCAGCTACACAGGGGCGGGTTATCAGCCCCAGCATTTT. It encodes CASSYTGAGYQPQHF.

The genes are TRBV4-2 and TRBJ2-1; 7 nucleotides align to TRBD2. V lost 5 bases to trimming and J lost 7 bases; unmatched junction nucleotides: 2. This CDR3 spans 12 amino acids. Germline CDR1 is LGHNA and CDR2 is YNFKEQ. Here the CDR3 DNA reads TGTGCCAGCAGCGGGGGGGATAATGAGCAGTTCTTC. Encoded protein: CASSGGDNEQFF.

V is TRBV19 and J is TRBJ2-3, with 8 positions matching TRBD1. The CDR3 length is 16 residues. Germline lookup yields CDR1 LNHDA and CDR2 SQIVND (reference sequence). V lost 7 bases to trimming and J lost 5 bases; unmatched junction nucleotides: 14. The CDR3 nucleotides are TGTGCCAGTACCGTATCGCCGGGCAGGGGGCAAGATACGCAGTATTTT. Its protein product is CASTVSPGRGQDTQYF.

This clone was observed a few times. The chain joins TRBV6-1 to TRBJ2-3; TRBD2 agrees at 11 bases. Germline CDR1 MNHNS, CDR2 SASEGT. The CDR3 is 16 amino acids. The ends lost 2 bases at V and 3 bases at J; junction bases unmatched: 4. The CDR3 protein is CASSESLAGGTDTQYF. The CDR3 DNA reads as TGTGCCAGCAGTGAATCCCTAGCGGGGGGAACAGATACGCAGTATTTT.

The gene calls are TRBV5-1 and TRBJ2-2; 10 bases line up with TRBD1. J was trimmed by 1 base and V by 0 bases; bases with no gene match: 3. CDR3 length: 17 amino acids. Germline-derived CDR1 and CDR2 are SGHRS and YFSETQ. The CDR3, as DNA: TGCGCCAGCAGCTTGGGGACAGGGGGAGTGAACACCGGGGAGCTGTTTTTT. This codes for CASSLGTGGVNTGELFF.

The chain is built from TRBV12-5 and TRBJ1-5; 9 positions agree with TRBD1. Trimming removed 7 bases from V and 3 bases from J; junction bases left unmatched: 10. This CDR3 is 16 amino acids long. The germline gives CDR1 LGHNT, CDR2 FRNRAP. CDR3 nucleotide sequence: TGTGCTAGTGAGGGTCCCCGACAGGGGGACAATCAGCCCCAGCATTTT. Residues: CASEGPRQGDNQPQHF. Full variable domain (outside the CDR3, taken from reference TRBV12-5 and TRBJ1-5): DARVTQTPRHKVTEMGQEVTMRCQPILGHNTVFWYRQTMMQGLELLAYFRNRAPLDDSGMPKDRFSAEMPDATLATLKIQPSEPRDSAVYFCASEGPRQGDNQPQHFGDGTRLSIL.

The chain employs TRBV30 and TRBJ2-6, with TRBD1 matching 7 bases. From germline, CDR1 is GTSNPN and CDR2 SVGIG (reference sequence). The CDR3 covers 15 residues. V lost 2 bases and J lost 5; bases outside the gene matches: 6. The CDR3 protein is CAWSRQGYRANVLTF. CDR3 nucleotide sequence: TGTGCCTGGAGTCGACAGGGCTACAGGGCCAACGTCCTGACTTTC.

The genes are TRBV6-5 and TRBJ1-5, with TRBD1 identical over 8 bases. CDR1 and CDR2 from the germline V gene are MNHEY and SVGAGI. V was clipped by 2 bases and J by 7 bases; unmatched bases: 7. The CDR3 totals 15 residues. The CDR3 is CASSYGHRGGQPQHF. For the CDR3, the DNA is TGTGCCAGCAGTTACGGCCACAGGGGGGGACAGCCCCAGCATTTT.

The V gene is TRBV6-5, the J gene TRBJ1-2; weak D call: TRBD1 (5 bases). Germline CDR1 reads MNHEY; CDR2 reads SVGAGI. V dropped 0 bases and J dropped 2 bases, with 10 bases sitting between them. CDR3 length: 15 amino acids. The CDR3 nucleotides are TGTGCCAGCAGTTACTCGGTTTCAGGGAACTATGGCTACACCTTC. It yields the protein CASSYSVSGNYGYTF.

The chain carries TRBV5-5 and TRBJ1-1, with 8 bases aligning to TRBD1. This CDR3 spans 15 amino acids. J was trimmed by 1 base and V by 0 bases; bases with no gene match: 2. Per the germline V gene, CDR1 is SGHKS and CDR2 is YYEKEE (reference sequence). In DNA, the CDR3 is TGTGCCAGCAGCTTGGTCACAGGGGGGAACACTGAAGCTTTCTTT. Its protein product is CASSLVTGGNTEAFF.

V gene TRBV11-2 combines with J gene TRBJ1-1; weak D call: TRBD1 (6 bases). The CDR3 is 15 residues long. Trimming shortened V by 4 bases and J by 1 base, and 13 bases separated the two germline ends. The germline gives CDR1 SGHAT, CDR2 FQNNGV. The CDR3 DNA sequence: TGTGCCAGCAGCTGGACACGGACAGCGAACACTGAAGCTTTCTTT. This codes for CASSWTRTANTEAFF.

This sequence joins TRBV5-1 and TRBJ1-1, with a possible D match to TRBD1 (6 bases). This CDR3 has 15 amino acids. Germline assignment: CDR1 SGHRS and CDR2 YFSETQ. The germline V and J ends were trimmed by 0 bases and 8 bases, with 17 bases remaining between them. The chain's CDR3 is CASSLVPDRLREAFF. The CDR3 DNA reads TGCGCCAGCAGCTTGGTCCCGGACAGATTGCGGGAAGCTTTCTTT.

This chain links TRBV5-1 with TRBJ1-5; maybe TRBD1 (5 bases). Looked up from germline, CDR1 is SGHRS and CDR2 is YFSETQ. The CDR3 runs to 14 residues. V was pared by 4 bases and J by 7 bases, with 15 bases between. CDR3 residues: CASSAGRGEQPQHF. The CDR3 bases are TGCGCCAGCAGCGCGGGACGGGGAGAACAGCCCCAGCATTTT. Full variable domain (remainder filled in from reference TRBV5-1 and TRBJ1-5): KAGVTQTPRYLIKTRGQQVTLSCSPISGHRSVSWYQQTPGQGLQFLFEYFSETQRNKGNFPGRFSGRQFSNSRSEMNVSTLELGDSALYLCASSAGRGEQPQHFGDGTRLSIL.

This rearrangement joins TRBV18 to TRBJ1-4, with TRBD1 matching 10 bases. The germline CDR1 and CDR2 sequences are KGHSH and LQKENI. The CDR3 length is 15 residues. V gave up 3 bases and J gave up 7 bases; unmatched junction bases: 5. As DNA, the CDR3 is TGTGCCAGCTCACCGACAGGGGGCGAAGGTGAAAAACTGTTTTTT. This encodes CASSPTGGEGEKLFF.